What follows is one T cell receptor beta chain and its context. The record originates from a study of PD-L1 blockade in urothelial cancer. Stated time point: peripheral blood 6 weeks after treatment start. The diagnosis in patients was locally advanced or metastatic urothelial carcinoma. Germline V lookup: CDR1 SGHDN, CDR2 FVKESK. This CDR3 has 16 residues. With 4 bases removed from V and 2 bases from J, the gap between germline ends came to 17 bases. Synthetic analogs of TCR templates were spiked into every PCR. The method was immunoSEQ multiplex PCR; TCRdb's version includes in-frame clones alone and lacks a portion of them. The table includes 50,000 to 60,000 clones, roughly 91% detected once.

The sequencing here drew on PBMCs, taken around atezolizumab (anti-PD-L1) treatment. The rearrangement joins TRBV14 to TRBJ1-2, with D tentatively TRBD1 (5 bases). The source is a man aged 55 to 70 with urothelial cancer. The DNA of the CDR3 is TGTGCCAGCAGCCCCAGGAGGGGCAGCGCAAACTATGGCTACACCTTC. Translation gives CASSPRRGSANYGYTF.